This T cell receptor (beta chain) was identified during a study of cytomegalovirus exposure and HLA in healthy donors. In the study overall: In a previous analysis, 120 million or so unique TCR beta sequences were found from 150 million to 200 million T cells. The Caucasian-associated ancestry cluster contained about four fifths of the 300 to 450 genotyped donors.

Use of 60 Vbeta and 13 Jbeta primers characterized the PCR. Here immunoSEQ multiplex PCR was the method, and the copy in TCRdb shows in-frame clones only, minus some. The data show fewer than 250,000 clones, with over 60% seen just once and roughly 2% held by the top ten. Study-level points and caveats: In vitro testing confirmed a few CMV-associated chains as specific for CMV antigens. The authors enumerated some 170 TCR beta chains as linked to cytomegalovirus.

In this sample, this clone turned up a few times. Its antigen is currently unknown. The junction had 7 bases not matched to a gene; V was cut back by 5 bases and J by 4 bases. The CDR3 runs 14 residues. Germline CDR1 reads MNHNS; CDR2 reads SASEGT. The chain employs TRBV6-1 and TRBJ1-1; TRBD1 matches 7 bases. The specimen was PBMCs. This clonotype originated in a man aged 18-30 years in good health and CMV-seronegative. The DNA of the CDR3 is TGTGCCAGCAGTTTAGACAGGGTATTCACTGAAGCTTTCTTT. As protein: CASSLDRVFTEAFF.